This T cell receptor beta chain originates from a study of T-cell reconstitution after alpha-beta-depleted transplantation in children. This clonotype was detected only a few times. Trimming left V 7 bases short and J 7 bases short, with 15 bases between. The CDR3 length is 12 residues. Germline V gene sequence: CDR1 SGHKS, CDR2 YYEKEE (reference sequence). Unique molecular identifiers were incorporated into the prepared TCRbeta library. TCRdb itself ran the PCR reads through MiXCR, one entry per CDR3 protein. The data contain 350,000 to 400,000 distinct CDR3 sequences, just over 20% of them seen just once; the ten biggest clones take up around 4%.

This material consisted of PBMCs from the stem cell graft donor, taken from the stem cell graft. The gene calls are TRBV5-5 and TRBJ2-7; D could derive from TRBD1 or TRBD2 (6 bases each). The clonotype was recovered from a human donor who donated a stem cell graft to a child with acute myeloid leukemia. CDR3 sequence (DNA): TGTGCCAGCGTCGGGGGCGCGGGAGAGCAGTACTTC. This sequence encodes CASVGGAGEQYF.